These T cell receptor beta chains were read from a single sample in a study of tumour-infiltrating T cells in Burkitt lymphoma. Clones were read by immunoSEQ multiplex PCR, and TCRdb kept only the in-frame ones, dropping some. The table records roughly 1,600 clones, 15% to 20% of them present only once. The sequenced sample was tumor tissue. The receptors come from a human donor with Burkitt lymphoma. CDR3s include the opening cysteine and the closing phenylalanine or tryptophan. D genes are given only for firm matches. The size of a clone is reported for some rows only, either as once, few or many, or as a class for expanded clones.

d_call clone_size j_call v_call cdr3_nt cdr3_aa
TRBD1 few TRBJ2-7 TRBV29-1 TGCAGCGTTGTAAGGGACAGCCCCTACGAGCAGTACTTC CSVVRDSPYEQYF
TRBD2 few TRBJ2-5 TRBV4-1 TGCGCCAGCAGCCGAGGGGAGCGGGGGCCCCAAGAAACCCAGTACTTC CASSRGERGPQETQYF
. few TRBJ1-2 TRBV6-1 TGTGCCAGCAGTGCAAACAAACAGGGTTACTATGGCTACACCTTC CASSANKQGYYGYTF
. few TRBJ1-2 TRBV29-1 TGCAGCGTTGAAGAGAGATATGGCTACACCTTC CSVEERYGYTF
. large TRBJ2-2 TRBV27 TGTGCCAGCAGTTTCTTTAACACCGGGGAGCTGTTTTTT CASSFFNTGELFF
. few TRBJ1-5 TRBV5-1 TGCGCCAGCAGCTTGGAGCACAGAGATCAGCCCCAGCATTTT CASSLEHRDQPQHF
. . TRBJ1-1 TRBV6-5 TGTGCCAGCAGTTACTCTGTTGCCACTGAAGCTTTCTTT CASSYSVATEAFF
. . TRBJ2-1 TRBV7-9 TGTGCCAGCAGCTCACCAACTGGGGCTGAGCAGTTCTTC CASSSPTGAEQFF
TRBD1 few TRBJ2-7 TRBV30 TGTGCCTGGAGCTCAGGGGGTCCCTACGAGCAGTACTTC CAWSSGGPYEQYF
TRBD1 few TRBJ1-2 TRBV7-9 TGTGCCAGCAGCCAGGACAGGGGGCGGGTCTATGGCTACACCTTC CASSQDRGRVYGYTF
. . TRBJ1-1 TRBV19 TGTGCCACCATCCGGGGGATTGAAGCTTTCTTT CATIRGIEAFF
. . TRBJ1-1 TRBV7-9 TGTGCCAGCAGCTTAGGGTCCTCCTCCGAAGCTTTCTTT CASSLGSSSEAFF
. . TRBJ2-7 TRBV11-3 TGTGCCAGCAGCTTAGTATACGACAGTCGTCGCGAGCAGTACTTC CASSLVYDSRREQYF
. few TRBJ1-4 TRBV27 TGTGCCAGCAAGGCGGGCGGAGCTAATGAAAAACTGTTTTTT CASKAGGANEKLFF
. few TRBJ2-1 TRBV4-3 TGCGCCAGCAGCCATGAAACCGGGACAGGAGTTATAGCGGGACGCAATGAGCAGTTCTTC CASSHETGTGVIAGRNEQFF
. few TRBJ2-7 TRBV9 TGTGCCAGCAGCGTAGCTGGAGGGCCTTCCTACGAGCAGTACTTC CASSVAGGPSYEQYF
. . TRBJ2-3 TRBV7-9 TGTGCCAGCAGCCCCCGGTCCCCGGGCGCAGATACGCAGTATTTT CASSPRSPGADTQYF
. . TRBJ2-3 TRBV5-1 TGCGCCAGCAGCTTGTTACCGGGGTCGAGCACAGATACGCAGTATTTT CASSLLPGSSTDTQYF
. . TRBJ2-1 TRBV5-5 TGTGCCAGCAGCTTTTTATTGGGTCGGGGGCAGTTCTTC CASSFLLGRGQFF
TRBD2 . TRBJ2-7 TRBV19 TGTGCCAGTAGTATCGAATCCTGGACTAGCGGGAGAACGCTCTACGAGCAGTACTTC CASSIESWTSGRTLYEQYF
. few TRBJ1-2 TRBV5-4 TGTGCCAGCAGCTCAGAAGGGGTACGGACTTATGGCTACACCTTC CASSSEGVRTYGYTF
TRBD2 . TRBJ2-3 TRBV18 TGTGCCAGCTCACCACCGTCAGCTAGCGGGGGGGTCACAGTTACGCAGTATTTT CASSPPSASGGVTVTQYF
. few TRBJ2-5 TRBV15 TGTGCCACCAGCAGGGGGCCTGGGGGAGAGACCCAGTACTTC CATSRGPGGETQYF
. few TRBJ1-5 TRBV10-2 TGCGCCAGCAGTGACACGGGAAATCAGCCCCAGCATTTT CASSDTGNQPQHF
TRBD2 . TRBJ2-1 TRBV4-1 TGCGCCAGCAGCCAAAGGGCGGGGGGAGACTACAATGAGCAGTTCTTC CASSQRAGGDYNEQFF
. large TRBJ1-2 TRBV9 TGTGCCAGCAGCGTCCGGGACCTCTCGGGAGGCTACACCTTC CASSVRDLSGGYTF
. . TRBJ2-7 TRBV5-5 TGTGCCAGCAGCTTGGCTTACTCACCGTCCTACGAGCAGTACTTC CASSLAYSPSYEQYF
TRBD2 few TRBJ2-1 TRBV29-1 TGCAGCGTTGAATCTAGCGGTCACAATGAGCAGTTCTTC CSVESSGHNEQFF
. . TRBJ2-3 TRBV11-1 TGTGCCAGCAGCTTAGCCCTATCGCGTGGGGGGGCGGGAGATACGCAGTATTTT CASSLALSRGGAGDTQYF
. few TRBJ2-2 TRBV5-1 TGCGCCAGCAGCCGGGGGGCAGGGGCCCCGGGGACCGGGGAGCTGTTTTTT CASSRGAGAPGTGELFF
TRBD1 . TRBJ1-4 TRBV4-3 TGCGCCAGCAGCCAAGTGATCCAGGACAGGGTCAGGGAAAAACTGTTTTTT CASSQVIQDRVREKLFF
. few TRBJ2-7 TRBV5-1 TGCGCCAGCAGCTTGGAAGCGCCCGCGCGGTACGAGCAGTACTTC CASSLEAPARYEQYF
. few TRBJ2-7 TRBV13 TGTGCCAGCAGCCGACAAGGGGCCACCTACGAGCAGTACTTC CASSRQGATYEQYF
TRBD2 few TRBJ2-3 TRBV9 TGTGCCAGCAGCCGTGGCGGGGGGCGAAGTACAGATACGCAGTATTTT CASSRGGGRSTDTQYF
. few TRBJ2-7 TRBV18 TGTGCCAGCTCACCAAGGATGGAACCCGAGCAGTACTTC CASSPRMEPEQYF
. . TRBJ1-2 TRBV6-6 TGTGCCAGCAGTTTAGGGGCCGATGGCTACACCTTC CASSLGADGYTF
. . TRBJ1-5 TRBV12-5 TGTGCTAGTGGTTTGGTCTGGGAGGGACAGCCCCAGCATTTT CASGLVWEGQPQHF
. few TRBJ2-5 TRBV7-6 TGTGCCAGCGCAATGGGTCACCAAGAGACCCAGTACTTC CASAMGHQETQYF
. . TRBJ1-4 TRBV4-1 TGCGCCAGCAACCCTTTGACAGGCCTAAATGAAAAACTGTTTTTT CASNPLTGLNEKLFF
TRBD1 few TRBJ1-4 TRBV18 TGTGCCAGCTCAAAAACAGGGGGCGTTGGTGAAAAACTGTTTTTT CASSKTGGVGEKLFF
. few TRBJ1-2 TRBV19 TGTGCCAGTAGTATCGACAGGACCTATGGCTACACCTTC CASSIDRTYGYTF
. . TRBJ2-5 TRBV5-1 TGCGCCAGCAGCTTATTCAGGGAGCCCGGGACTCAGATTTACTTC CASSLFREPGTQIYF